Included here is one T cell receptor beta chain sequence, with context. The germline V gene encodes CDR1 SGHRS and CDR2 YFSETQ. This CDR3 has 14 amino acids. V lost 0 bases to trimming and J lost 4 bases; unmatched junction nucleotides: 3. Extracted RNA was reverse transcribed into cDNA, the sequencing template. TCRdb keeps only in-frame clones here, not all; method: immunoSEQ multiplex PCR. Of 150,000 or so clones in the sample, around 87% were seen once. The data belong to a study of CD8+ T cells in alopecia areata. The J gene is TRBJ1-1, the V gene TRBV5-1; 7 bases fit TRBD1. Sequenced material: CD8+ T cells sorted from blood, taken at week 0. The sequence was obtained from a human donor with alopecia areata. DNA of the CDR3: TGCGCCAGCAGCTTGGGGGACAGCGGCACTGAAGCTTTCTTT. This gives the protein CASSLGDSGTEAFF.